This paragraph covers one TCR beta chain sequence. This sample was included in a study of cytomegalovirus exposure and HLA in healthy donors. The data were produced by immunoSEQ multiplex PCR, yet TCRdb's version contains in-frame clones alone and is incomplete. The top ten clones hold roughly 7.1% of a sample with around 49,000 clones, 94% of them seen once. V gave up 7 bases and J gave up 3 bases, with 16 bases separating them. In germline, CDR1 is SNHLY, CDR2 FYNNEI. The CDR3 covers 15 residues. Material for sequencing was PBMCs. The chain couples TRBV2 to TRBJ1-5; possibly TRBD1 for D (5 bases). This receptor was taken from a woman younger than 30 in good health and CMV-seropositive. As DNA, the CDR3 is TGTGCCAGCAAAGGAGGGGCGGGGAACAATCAGCCCCAGCATTTT. It is translated as CASKGGAGNNQPQHF.